Described below is a single T cell receptor (beta chain) sequence and its context. Its antigen is still unknown. Every isolated RNA sample was fully reverse transcribed, so sequencing captured expressed TCRB transcripts. The method was immunoSEQ multiplex PCR; TCRdb's version includes in-frame clones alone and lacks a portion of them. The sample has roughly 310,000 clones, approximately 10% seen once. Sorting based on CD45RO/CCR7/CD25/CD127/CD95/CD27 separated CD4+ naive, central memory, regulatory and stem cell-like memory cells. The data originate from a study of beta chain features in type 1 diabetes. Whole-study findings and limits: Patients' naive, central memory and Treg TCRB repertoires seemed closer to one another than those of healthy donors.

The source is a woman under 40 in good health. Sequencing was done on a sample of naive CD4+ T cells from blood.

This CDR3 is CASVGAGGRNEQFF. Here the CDR3 DNA reads TGTGCCAGCGTCGGAGCGGGAGGTAGGAATGAGCAGTTCTTC. The rearrangement joins TRBV6-5 to TRBJ2-1; 9 bases align to TRBD2. Germline V gene sequence: CDR1 MNHEY, CDR2 SVGAGI. J lost 7 bases, V lost 8 bases, and 9 bases had no gene match. This CDR3 has 14 amino acids.